The 29 T cell receptor beta chains below were found in one sample sequenced in a study of T-cell memory formation after mild COVID-19. TCRdb fed the 5' RACE reads into MiXCR, producing one record per CDR3 protein. Altogether approximately 500,000 distinct CDR3 sequences are present, around 25% being singletons, with the ten largest covering approximately 12%. Sequencing input: PBMCs or a T cell subset sorted from them (not recorded which). Every receptor here comes from an adult woman who had mild COVID-19 (a few samples of this study predate the infection). Cell type and time point are not known.

This clonotype was recorded a few times. V and J are TRBV5-1 and TRBJ2-3; tentatively, D is TRBD1 (6 bases). Germline CDR1 is SGHRS and CDR2 is YFSETQ. V dropped 6 bases and J dropped 0 bases, with 17 bases sitting between them. The CDR3 sequence is 16 residues long. CDR3 protein: CASTLQRGTSTDTQYF. CDR3 DNA: TGCGCCAGCACCCTCCAAAGGGGGACCAGCACAGATACGCAGTATTTT.

This clonotype came up a few times. The chain uses TRBV12-3 or TRBV12-4 and TRBJ1-5; no clear D gene. The CDR3 has 12 amino acids. Trimming shortened V by 6 bases and J by 7 bases, and 10 bases separated the two germline ends. CDR3 amino acids: CASSRTWQPQHF. The CDR3 DNA is TGTGCCAGCAGCCGAACTTGGCAGCCCCAGCATTTT.

The chain has TRBV30 and TRBJ2-2, with a weak D call TRBD1 (5 bases). The germline gives CDR1 GTSNPN, CDR2 SVGIG (reference sequence). This CDR3 is 16 amino acids long. V dropped 2 bases and J dropped 7 bases, with 20 bases sitting between them. The CDR3 nucleotides are TGTGCCTGGAGTCCAGGGTTGGTCTCGAGAGGCGGGGAGCTGTTTTTT. Its protein product is CAWSPGLVSRGGELFF.

This chain links TRBV5-6 with TRBJ2-4, with 10 bases lining up with TRBD2. The CDR3 consists of 16 residues. The germline V gene encodes CDR1 SGHDT and CDR2 YYEEEE. V gave up 0 bases and J gave up 0 bases; unmatched junction bases: 0. In nucleotides, the CDR3 is TGTGCCAGCAGCTTGGGACTAGCGGGAGCCAAAAACATTCAGTACTTC. Translated, it gives CASSLGLAGAKNIQYF.

V gene TRBV7-8 combines with J gene TRBJ2-3; no clear D. The ends were cut back, 10 bases at V and 4 bases at J, with 21 bases in the middle. CDR3 length: 15 amino acids. Germline assignment: CDR1 SGHVS and CDR2 FQNEAQ. The CDR3 DNA follows: TGTGCCACCTCCCAGCCCTACCCTTCTCCAGATACGCAGTATTTT. Its translation: CATSQPYPSPDTQYF.

The CDR3 reads CASSSNDGGASYEQYF. The DNA of the CDR3 is TGTGCCAGCAGCTCGAACGACGGGGGGGCTAGCTACGAGCAGTACTTC. The gene calls are TRBV7-9 and TRBJ2-7; 8 nucleotides match TRBD2. Germline V gene data show CDR1 as SEHNR and CDR2 as FQNEAQ (reference sequence). The V gene end was trimmed by 4 bases and the J gene end by 3 bases; junction bases not matched to a gene: 11. The CDR3 has 16 amino acids.

J is TRBJ2-3 and V is TRBV3-1, with TRBD1 matching 7 bases. V lost 4 bases, J lost 1 base, and 8 bases stayed unmatched. Germline lookup yields CDR1 LGHDT and CDR2 YNNKEL (reference sequence). The CDR3 sequence is 16 residues long. The CDR3 DNA reads TGTGCCAGCAGCCCGAGGACAGGTTTGGGCACAGATACGCAGTATTTT. Amino acid sequence: CASSPRTGLGTDTQYF.

The rearrangement uses TRBV7-9 and TRBJ2-7; maybe TRBD1 (6 bases). The V gene lost 2 bases and the J gene lost 2 bases, with 10 bases spanning the gap. The length of the CDR3 is 14 residues. Germline CDR1 reads SEHNR; CDR2 reads FQNEAQ (reference sequence). The CDR3 nucleotides read TGTGCCAGCAGCTTATCAGGGGAGCCCTACGAGCAGTACTTC. Its protein is CASSLSGEPYEQYF.

This clonotype was picked up a small number of times. The gene calls are TRBV24-1 and TRBJ2-1, with 7 bases lining up with TRBD2. The CDR3 covers 13 residues. Per the germline V gene, CDR1 is KGHDR and CDR2 is SFDVKD. V was pared by 9 bases and J by 2 bases, with 3 bases of the junction left unmatched. In nucleotides, the CDR3 is TGTGCCACCGGGAGGGGAGCCTACAATGAGCAGTTCTTC. It yields the protein CATGRGAYNEQFF.

V usage is TRBV12-3 or TRBV12-4 and J usage is TRBJ1-2, with 8 bases identical to TRBD1. Unmatched junction bases numbered 14, after V lost 1 base and J lost 7 bases. The CDR3 consists of 17 residues. CDR3 region: CASSLVNSGQGISGYTF. In DNA, the CDR3 is TGTGCCAGCAGTTTAGTGAACTCTGGACAGGGAATTAGTGGCTACACCTTC.

This clonotype was recorded a few times. The chain has TRBV27 and TRBJ1-1; D is perhaps TRBD1 (6 bases). The CDR3 covers 13 residues. CDR1 MNHEY and CDR2 SMNVEV come from the germline V gene (reference sequence). The V and J ends lost 6 bases and 7 bases respectively, with 15 bases between them. This chain's CDR3 is CASSLKGDVEAFF. In DNA form, the CDR3 reads TGTGCCAGCAGCCTCAAGGGGGACGTTGAAGCTTTCTTT.

This chain joins TRBV4-2 and TRBJ2-1; TRBD2 matches at 8 bases. Germline lookup yields CDR1 LGHNA and CDR2 YNFKEQ. CDR3 length: 16 residues. Germline trimming cut 0 bases from V and 7 bases from J; bases unmatched to any gene: 8. The CDR3 loop is CASSQEVGGALNEQFF. The DNA of the CDR3 is TGTGCCAGCAGCCAAGAGGTCGGGGGGGCTTTGAATGAGCAGTTCTTC.

This sequence joins TRBV2 and TRBJ2-7; a possible D gene is TRBD1 (6 bases). Germline CDR1 and CDR2: SNHLY and FYNNEI. V was trimmed by 6 bases and J by 1 base, leaving 13 bases between them. The length of the CDR3 is 14 residues. The CDR3 region is CASSFRTASYEQYF. The CDR3 DNA sequence: TGTGCCAGCAGCTTCCGGACAGCTTCCTACGAGCAGTACTTC.

The rearrangement joins TRBV25-1 to TRBJ1-2; 10 bases match TRBD1. Germline V gene sequence: CDR1 MGHDK, CDR2 SYGVNS. V shed 5 bases, J shed 4 bases, and the junction held 7 bases outside the gene matches. There are 15 residues in the CDR3. CDR3 loop: CASSQGQGHTYGYTF. CDR3 sequence (DNA): TGTGCCAGCAGTCAGGGACAGGGGCACACCTATGGCTACACCTTC.

The genes are TRBV7-6 and TRBJ2-3; D is possibly TRBD1 (5 bases). Germline V gene data show CDR1 as SGHVS and CDR2 as FNYEAQ. V lost 1 base and J 4 bases, leaving 9 bases between the germline ends. The CDR3 totals 14 residues. CDR3 loop: CASSLVPGSDTQYF. CDR3 sequence (DNA): TGTGCCAGCAGCTTAGTTCCAGGGTCAGATACGCAGTATTTT.

This sequence joins TRBV18 and TRBJ2-5; TRBD2 matches 7 bases. CDR1 is KGHSH and CDR2 is LQKENI in the germline V gene. The CDR3 has 14 residues. The junction had 8 bases not matched to a gene; V was cut back by 6 bases and J by 4 bases. In DNA form, the CDR3 reads TGTGCCAGCTCCACCGGGGGGACTTTAGAGACCCAGTACTTC. It codes for CASSTGGTLETQYF.

The chain combines TRBV7-9 with TRBJ2-1; 9 nucleotides line up with TRBD2. The CDR3 consists of 15 residues. The germline CDR1 and CDR2 sequences are SEHNR and FQNEAQ (reference sequence). Losses at the gene ends were 3 bases for V and 4 bases for J; bases not matched to a gene: 4. Here the CDR3 reads CASSFAREGYNEQFF. The CDR3 coding sequence is TGTGCCAGCAGCTTCGCGCGGGAGGGTTACAATGAGCAGTTCTTC.

V and J are TRBV18 and TRBJ1-2, with D possibly TRBD1 on 6 matching bases. V gave up 2 bases and J gave up 5 bases, with 12 bases separating them. Germline CDR1 reads KGHSH; CDR2 reads LQKENI. The CDR3 is made up of 14 amino acids. This CDR3 reads CASSPGRGPYGYTF. DNA of the CDR3: TGTGCCAGCTCACCAGGGCGGGGGCCATATGGCTACACCTTC.

This clonotype has just a few counts. The chain joins TRBV11-1 to TRBJ2-7; 8 bases map to TRBD2. Germline trimming cut 2 bases from V and 0 bases from J; bases unmatched to any gene: 6. The CDR3 sequence is 16 residues long. Germline CDR1 and CDR2: SGHAT and FQDESV (reference sequence). The CDR3 DNA reads as TGTGCCAGCAGCTTAAATAGCGGGGTCAGCTCCTACGAGCAGTACTTC. Translation gives CASSLNSGVSSYEQYF.

The sample holds a few counts of this clonotype. The CDR3 DNA follows: TGCGCCAGCAGCTTGGTGGCAGGGAGCGATCAGCCCCAGCATTTT. Translation gives CASSLVAGSDQPQHF. This rearrangement joins TRBV5-1 to TRBJ1-5; D perhaps matches TRBD1 (5 bases). CDR3 size: 15 residues. The ends were cut back, 0 bases at V and 5 bases at J, with 12 bases in the middle. The germline V gene has CDR1 SGHRS and CDR2 YFSETQ.

This chain uses TRBV4-3 with TRBJ2-3; 10 bases align to TRBD2. CDR1 and CDR2 (germline): LGHNA, YSLEER. This CDR3 region has 17 residues. Trimming cost V 1 base and J 7 bases; bases outside gene matches: 11. The DNA for the CDR3 is TGCGCCAGCAGCCAAGGGAGGAGCGGGAGGGCCTGGTATACGCAGTATTTT. Amino acids: CASSQGRSGRAWYTQYF.

The chain links TRBV12-3 or TRBV12-4 to TRBJ2-7, with a possible D match to TRBD2 (6 bases). The CDR3 runs 14 residues. The V end was cut by 1 base, the J end by 9 bases, with 16 bases between. The CDR3 DNA follows: TGTGCCAGCAGTTTAGAGCTTCTCCAGGGAGGGCAGTACTTC. Translated, it gives CASSLELLQGGQYF.

V usage is TRBV11-2 and J usage is TRBJ2-2; the match to TRBD2 covers 11 bases. This CDR3 comprises 18 residues. V was clipped by 2 bases and J by 0 bases; unmatched bases: 5. CDR1 and CDR2 from the germline V gene are SGHAT and FQNNGV. The CDR3 spells CASSLRLAGHANTGELFF. The CDR3 DNA follows: TGTGCCAGCAGCTTAAGACTAGCGGGACACGCGAACACCGGGGAGCTGTTTTTT.

This clonotype came up a few times. The V and J genes are TRBV7-9 and TRBJ2-1; 10 bases agree with TRBD2. The germline gives CDR1 SEHNR, CDR2 FQNEAQ (reference sequence). CDR3 size: 16 residues. Unmatched junction bases numbered 11, after V lost 4 bases and J lost 8 bases. The CDR3 loop is CASSSNLLAGVDEQFF. The CDR3 bases are TGTGCCAGCAGCTCCAATCTGCTAGCGGGGGTGGATGAGCAGTTCTTC.

The V gene is TRBV5-5, the J gene TRBJ2-5; no clear D. The CDR3 runs 13 residues. The germline V gene has CDR1 SGHKS and CDR2 YYEKEE (reference sequence). The V end lost 1 base, the J end lost 5 bases, and 9 bases lay between the germline ends. The CDR3 loop reads CASSLYAKETQYF. CDR3 in DNA: TGTGCCAGCAGCTTGTATGCGAAGGAGACCCAGTACTTC. Full variable domain (rest looked up from reference TRBV5-5 and TRBJ2-5): DAGVTQSPTHLIKTRGQQVTLRCSPISGHKSVSWYQQVLGQGPQFIFQYYEKEERGRGNFPDRFSARQFPNYSSELNVNALLLGDSALYLCASSLYAKETQYFGPGTRLLVL.

The chain combines TRBV29-1 with TRBJ2-1; 7 bases line up with TRBD2. The CDR3 is 13 amino acids. V was clipped by 6 bases and J by 14 bases; unmatched bases: 16. CDR1 is SQVTM and CDR2 is ANQGSEA in the germline V gene. The CDR3 bases are TGCAGCGTGGGGACTAAGAGCGAAGTTGGGGAGTTCTTC. Translated, it gives CSVGTKSEVGEFF.

The genes are TRBV5-6 and TRBJ2-7; D is uncertain. CDR1 is SGHDT, CDR2 YYEEEE, per germline. CDR3 length equals 13 residues. V lost 1 base and J lost 3, with 8 bases in between. The chain's CDR3 is CASSLRSGYEQYF. The DNA of the CDR3 is TGTGCCAGCAGCTTGCGCTCGGGCTACGAGCAGTACTTC.

The J gene is TRBJ1-1, the V gene TRBV27, with TRBD1 matching over 11 bases. The ends lost 7 bases at V and 1 base at J; junction bases unmatched: 8. There are 16 residues in the CDR3. Germline loops: CDR1 MNHEY, CDR2 SMNVEV (reference sequence). CDR3 amino acids: CASNAGTGGGNTEAFF. The DNA of the CDR3 is TGTGCCAGCAATGCCGGGACAGGGGGTGGGAACACTGAAGCTTTCTTT.

V gene TRBV20-1 combines with J gene TRBJ2-2; TRBD1 might be the D (5 bases). V was shortened by 5 bases and J by 1 base, with 11 bases between the two germline ends. The CDR3 is made up of 14 amino acids. The germline CDR1 and CDR2 sequences are DFQATT and SNEGSKA (reference sequence). CDR3 in DNA: TGCAGTGCTGTACAGGCTCTGAACACCGGGGAGCTGTTTTTT. Amino acid sequence: CSAVQALNTGELFF.